A single T cell receptor (beta chain) is shown here with its context. Its antigen is unknown. Using immunoSEQ multiplex PCR, the repertoire was profiled, and TCRdb retains in-frame clones only, with some absent. This table has more than 45,000 clones, approximately 86% appearing once. The data stem from a study of OX40 agonist ivuxolimab in advanced cancers. Study-wide findings and caveats: Both blood CD4+ and CD8+ T cells showed clonal growth by week 6 at 0.1 to 3.0 mg/kg.

CDR1 and CDR2 (germline): ENHRY, SYGVKD. The V gene lost 3 bases and the J gene lost 7 bases, with 21 bases spanning the gap. This CDR3 region has 16 residues. This sequence joins TRBV10-3 and TRBJ2-5, with D possibly matching TRBD2 (6 bases). The sample was CD4+ or CD8+ T cells sorted from blood, taken in a trial of the OX40 agonist ivuxolimab. The clonotype originates from an adult with an advanced solid tumor such as melanoma, head and neck, liver or kidney cancer. For the CDR3, the DNA is TGTGCCATCAGTGAAGTCTCTGGGACTCCTTACGTGACCCAGTACTTC. Its translation is CAISEVSGTPYVTQYF.